Below, 21 T cell receptor beta chains from the same sample are listed, as sequenced in a study of memory CD4+ T cells and cytomegalovirus serostatus. The method was immunoSEQ multiplex PCR; TCRdb's version includes in-frame clones alone and lacks a portion of them. The repertoire consists of about 75,000 clones, with approximately 78% occurring once and the leading ten covering approximately 2.8%. The sort gate was single viable CD3+CD4+CD8-CD45RO+ cells for memory CD4+ T cells. The sequenced sample was memory CD4+ T cells from blood. These receptors were obtained from an adult in good health and CMV-seropositive.

The CDR3 DNA sequence: TGTGCCAGCAGCTTGGACACCCACACCGGGGAGCTGTTTTTT. Encoded protein: CASSLDTHTGELFF. The J gene is TRBJ2-2, the V gene TRBV5-4; D unclear. Trimming removed 0 bases at V and 3 bases at J, with 6 bases between. Germline-derived CDR1 and CDR2 are SGHNT and YYREEE (reference sequence). The CDR3 is 14 amino acids.

The V gene is TRBV28, the J gene TRBJ2-3, with a weak D call TRBD1 (6 bases). Germline V lookup: CDR1 MDHEN, CDR2 SYDVKM. Trimming removed 5 bases at V and 3 bases at J, with 15 bases between. This CDR3 has 15 amino acids. CDR3 in DNA: TGTGCCAGCAGTGTAGGGGGAGAGAGGACAGATACGCAGTATTTT. Protein sequence: CASSVGGERTDTQYF.

The chain employs TRBV19 and TRBJ1-4; 10 nucleotides line up with TRBD1. The V gene's germline CDR1 is LNHDA and CDR2 SQIVND (reference sequence). V lost 7 bases to trimming and J lost 7 bases; unmatched junction nucleotides: 3. This CDR3 is 13 amino acids long. The CDR3 loop reads CASMGTGVEKLFF. The CDR3 DNA follows: TGTGCCAGTATGGGGACAGGGGTTGAAAAACTGTTTTTT.

There are a few counts of this clone. V and J are TRBV2 and TRBJ1-5; D unresolved. This CDR3 comprises 12 residues. Trimming stripped 4 bases from V and 11 bases from J, with 12 bases between. Germline V gene data show CDR1 as SNHLY and CDR2 as FYNNEI. Here the CDR3 DNA reads TGTGCCAGCAGTGCGGGCCATCAAGCCCAGCATTTT. This translates into CASSAGHQAQHF.

This chain joins TRBV10-3 and TRBJ1-2, with D unclear. This CDR3 has 14 amino acids. The V gene's germline CDR1 is ENHRY and CDR2 SYGVKD. Trimming cost V 2 bases and J 0 bases, with 7 bases left between them. The CDR3 reads CAISELASNYGYTF. The CDR3 DNA sequence: TGTGCCATCAGTGAGCTAGCCTCTAACTATGGCTACACCTTC.

The chain combines TRBV7-2 with TRBJ2-3, with 10 bases lining up with TRBD1. V lost 3 bases and J lost 6; bases outside the gene matches: 12. Germline V gene lookup returns CDR1 SGHTA and CDR2 FQGNSA. CDR3 length: 17 residues. DNA for the CDR3: TGTGCCAGCAGCTTTTACGGACAGGGGGACGTGGGTGATACGCAGTATTTT. It specifies CASSFYGQGDVGDTQYF.

For the CDR3, the DNA is TGTGCCAGCAGTGACTCTGGAAACACCATATATTTT. Amino acids: CASSDSGNTIYF. V gene TRBV6-1 combines with J gene TRBJ1-3; D is unresolved. V lost 3 bases and J 0 bases, leaving 0 bases between the germline ends. The CDR3 is 12 amino acids. CDR1 is MNHNS, CDR2 SASEGT, per germline.

The chain uses TRBV5-1 and TRBJ2-3, with D uncertain. V was shortened by 2 bases and J by 4 bases, with 11 bases between the two germline ends. CDR3 size: 14 residues. CDR1 and CDR2 from the germline V gene are SGHRS and YFSETQ. The CDR3 is CASSFDRRADTQYF. The CDR3 DNA follows: TGCGCCAGCAGCTTCGACCGGCGCGCAGATACGCAGTATTTT.

The J gene is TRBJ1-1, the V gene TRBV18; no reliable D call. CDR1 KGHSH and CDR2 LQKENI come from the germline V gene. V lost 3 bases and J lost 3, with 8 bases in between. The CDR3 covers 13 residues. The chain's CDR3 is CASSPSQDTEAFF. The CDR3 coding sequence is TGTGCCAGCTCACCGAGTCAAGACACTGAAGCTTTCTTT.

The sample holds a few counts of this clone. The J gene is TRBJ2-5, the V gene TRBV5-6; D is uncertain. The CDR3 extends over 14 amino acids. Germline V gene lookup returns CDR1 SGHDT and CDR2 YYEEEE. V was cut by 2 bases and J by 1 base, with 9 bases left in between. The CDR3 nucleotides are TGTGCCAGCAGCTTCGATGCCCTCCAAGAGACCCAGTACTTC. Its translation is CASSFDALQETQYF. The full variable domain, completed using reference TRBV5-6 and TRBJ2-5, is DAGVTQSPTHLIKTRGQQVTLRCSPKSGHDTVSWYQQALGQGPQFIFQYYEEEERQRGNFPDRFSGHQFPNYSSELNVNALLLGDSALYLCASSFDALQETQYFGPGTRLLVL.

The V call is TRBV20-1, the J call TRBJ2-1; tentatively, D is TRBD2 (5 bases). Germline V gene data show CDR1 as DFQATT and CDR2 as SNEGSKA (reference sequence). The CDR3 spans 10 residues. The V gene lost 6 bases and the J gene lost 9 bases, with 9 bases spanning the gap. Here the CDR3 DNA reads TGCAGTGCCCAACGGGGTGAGCAGTTCTTC. This sequence encodes CSAQRGEQFF.

This clone was observed a few times. This chain joins TRBV5-1 and TRBJ1-1, with D unclear. Germline CDR1 is SGHRS and CDR2 is YFSETQ. The CDR3 has 15 amino acids. The V end lost 0 bases, the J end lost 0 bases, and 9 bases lay between the germline ends. DNA for the CDR3: TGCGCCAGCAGCTTGGCTGGCGGAGTGAACACTGAAGCTTTCTTT. Amino acids: CASSLAGGVNTEAFF.

The J gene is TRBJ2-3, the V gene TRBV27; 8 nucleotides line up with TRBD1. CDR3 size: 14 residues. Germline assignment: CDR1 MNHEY and CDR2 SMNVEV (reference sequence). With V trimmed by 4 bases and J by 2 bases, 2 bases remained unmatched. CDR3 in DNA: TGTGCCAGCAGTTGGGACAGGAACACAGATACGCAGTATTTT. Its protein product is CASSWDRNTDTQYF.

The rearrangement joins TRBV5-1 to TRBJ2-3, with D unresolved. V lost 3 bases, J lost 4 bases, and 15 bases lay in between. Germline CDR1 reads SGHRS; CDR2 reads YFSETQ. This CDR3 is 15 amino acids long. The CDR3 sequence: CASSSQGLGPDTQYF. CDR3 DNA: TGCGCCAGCAGCTCCCAAGGATTGGGCCCAGATACGCAGTATTTT.

This clone was seen at least ten times. The chain employs TRBV28 and TRBJ1-6; D is perhaps TRBD1 (5 bases). The CDR3 covers 16 residues. The ends were cut back, 7 bases at V and 6 bases at J, with 19 bases in the middle. CDR1 and CDR2 from the germline V gene are MDHEN and SYDVKM. CDR3 residues: CASTGARGSGNSPLHF. CDR3 DNA: TGTGCCAGCACCGGGGCCCGGGGGTCGGGTAATTCACCCCTCCACTTT.

The chain links TRBV6-1 to TRBJ1-1; the D gene is possibly TRBD1 (6 bases). Germline V gene data show CDR1 as MNHNS and CDR2 as SASEGT. Trimming took off 0 bases at V and 0 bases at J, with 11 bases between the two ends. The CDR3 sequence is 16 residues long. CDR3 loop: CASSEAVDRMNTEAFF. DNA of the CDR3: TGTGCCAGCAGTGAAGCGGTCGACAGGATGAACACTGAAGCTTTCTTT.

V and J are TRBV2 and TRBJ2-1; TRBD2 aligns across 8 bases. Germline V gives CDR1 SNHLY, CDR2 FYNNEI. CDR3 length: 16 amino acids. V was pared by 2 bases and J by 0 bases, with 3 bases of the junction left unmatched. The CDR3: CASSETSGPSYNEQFF. DNA for the CDR3: TGTGCCAGCAGTGAAACTAGCGGACCCTCCTACAATGAGCAGTTCTTC.

The CDR3 spells CASSLADRGRNTGELFF. In nucleotides, the CDR3 is TGTGCCAGCAGCTTGGCCGACAGGGGGCGGAACACCGGGGAGCTGTTTTTT. V is TRBV7-9 and J is TRBJ2-2; 10 nucleotides align to TRBD1. V lost 3 bases, J lost 1 base, and 5 bases stayed unmatched. From germline, CDR1 is SEHNR and CDR2 FQNEAQ (reference sequence). The CDR3 sequence is 17 residues long.

CDR3 region: CASSLSRGRSSSYEQYF. The CDR3 DNA reads as TGTGCCAGCAGCTTAAGTCGGGGCAGGTCTTCCTCCTACGAGCAGTACTTC. The chain couples TRBV13 to TRBJ2-7, with D perhaps matching TRBD1 or TRBD2 (5 bases each). This CDR3 is 17 amino acids long. V was trimmed by 2 bases and J by 0 bases, leaving 17 bases between them. Germline CDR1 PRHDT, CDR2 FYEKMQ (reference sequence).

The V and J genes are TRBV7-8 and TRBJ2-7, with a possible D match to TRBD1 (6 bases). Germline V gene sequence: CDR1 SGHVS, CDR2 FQNEAQ. The CDR3 loop spans 14 amino acids. Trimming shortened V by 1 base and J by 2 bases, and 9 bases separated the two germline ends. Written as DNA, the CDR3 is TGTGCCAGCAGCTTAGATCCAGGGGCCTACGAGCAGTACGTC. Protein product: CASSLDPGAYEQYV.

This clone was seen once. The CDR3 bases are TGTGCCTGGACAGGGGCCACAGATACGCAGTATTTT. Translating gives CAWTGATDTQYF. The rearrangement uses TRBV30 and TRBJ2-3, with D maybe TRBD1 (6 bases). The CDR3 contains 12 residues. The germline V and J ends were trimmed by 4 bases and 2 bases, with 7 bases remaining between them. From germline, CDR1 is GTSNPN and CDR2 SVGIG (reference sequence).